This TCR beta chain is from a study of cytomegalovirus exposure and HLA in healthy donors. This CDR3 is built from 20 residues. CDR1 is PRHDT, CDR2 FYEKMQ, per germline (reference sequence). Trimming cost V 5 bases and J 7 bases; bases outside gene matches: 25. Primers: 60 Vbeta forward and 13 Jbeta reverse. The assay was immunoSEQ multiplex PCR, and TCRdb's table has in-frame clones only and misses some. The sample contains around 200,000 clones, 60% to 80% of which appear only once. The sequenced sample was PBMCs. J is TRBJ2-5 and V is TRBV13; TRBD2 agrees at 10 bases. The TCR sequence derives from a man aged 18 to 29 in good health and CMV-seronegative. The CDR3 DNA follows: TGTGCCAGCAGCGGGGGACAGGAGACTGACAAGCGGGGGGGAGTGTGGACCCAGTACTTC. Its protein is CASSGGQETDKRGGVWTQYF.